One and the same sample provided the 10 T cell receptor beta chains below, sequenced in a study of T cells after yellow fever vaccination. Each CDR3 protein is one row after TCRdb ran MiXCR on the 5' RACE reads. The sample lists 400,000 to 650,000 distinct CDR3 sequences, about a fifth occurring once. The source was PBMCs, collected around 3 weeks after the first yellow fever vaccination. The receptors here all came from a man aged 18 to 29 who received the YFV17D yellow fever vaccine.

The chain couples TRBV5-1 to TRBJ2-1; TRBD2 aligns across 7 bases. CDR3 length: 13 amino acids. V was clipped by 5 bases and J by 4 bases; unmatched bases: 3. CDR1 and CDR2 (germline): SGHRS, YFSETQ. The CDR3 DNA follows: TGCGCCAGCAGGCTAGCGGTTTACAATGAGCAGTTCTTC. This gives the protein CASRLAVYNEQFF.

This clonotype was seen a few times. The V gene is TRBV5-6, the J gene TRBJ2-7; 10 nucleotides agree with TRBD2. Per the germline V gene, CDR1 is SGHDT and CDR2 is YYEEEE. Losses at the gene ends were 3 bases for V and 1 base for J; bases not matched to a gene: 7. CDR3 length equals 16 residues. The CDR3 is CASSSSLAGVSYEQYF. The DNA of the CDR3 is TGTGCCAGCAGCTCCTCTCTAGCGGGGGTGTCCTACGAGCAGTACTTC.

The chain recombines TRBV7-3 with TRBJ2-5; D is unresolved. This CDR3 spans 13 amino acids. V dropped 5 bases and J dropped 3 bases, with 10 bases sitting between them. Germline values: CDR1 SGHTA, CDR2 FQGTGA. The CDR3 is CASSNGLEETQYF. For the CDR3, the DNA is TGTGCCAGCAGCAATGGCCTGGAAGAGACCCAGTACTTC.

The rearrangement joins TRBV3-1 to TRBJ2-5, with D hard to call. Germline V gene lookup returns CDR1 LGHDT and CDR2 YNNKEL (reference sequence). The CDR3 totals 14 residues. V lost 0 bases to trimming and J lost 1 base, with 6 bases between them. This chain's CDR3 is CASSQDMGQETQYF. The DNA of the CDR3 is TGTGCCAGCAGCCAAGATATGGGCCAAGAGACCCAGTACTTC.

This clonotype was seen only a few times. V is TRBV5-6 and J is TRBJ2-7; tentatively, D is TRBD2 (6 bases). In germline, CDR1 is SGHDT, CDR2 YYEEEE. The V end was cut by 2 bases, the J end by 2 bases, with 11 bases between. The length of the CDR3 is 14 residues. The CDR3 here is CASSFLGGTYEQYF. CDR3 nucleotides: TGTGCCAGCAGCTTCTTGGGGGGTACCTACGAGCAGTACTTC.

V usage is TRBV7-9 and J usage is TRBJ1-1; perhaps TRBD1 as D (6 bases). With 5 bases removed from V and 5 bases from J, the gap between germline ends came to 12 bases. The CDR3 has 13 amino acids. CDR1 is SEHNR, CDR2 FQNEAQ, per germline (reference sequence). The CDR3 coding sequence is TGTGCCAGCAGCAACCACAGGGTTACTGAAGCTTTCTTT. It translates to CASSNHRVTEAFF. The full variable domain, its missing parts supplied by reference TRBV7-9 and TRBJ1-1, is DTGVSQNPRHKITKRGQNVTFRCDPISEHNRLYWYRQTLGQGPEFLTYFQNEAQLEKSRLLSDRFSAERPKGSFSTLEIQRTEQGDSAMYLCASSNHRVTEAFFGQGTRLTVV.

The chain couples TRBV27 to TRBJ2-1, with 12 bases identical to TRBD2. This CDR3 region has 15 residues. Germline assignment: CDR1 MNHEY and CDR2 SMNVEV (reference sequence). The junction had 5 bases not matched to a gene; V was cut back by 4 bases and J by 7 bases. The CDR3 region has the DNA TGTGCCAGCAGTTCCACTAGCGGGGGGCCGAATGAGCAGTTCTTC. Protein: CASSSTSGGPNEQFF.

V is TRBV10-2 and J is TRBJ1-2; D not resolved. Trimming left V 0 bases short and J 4 bases short, with 18 bases between. The CDR3 is made up of 17 amino acids. CDR1 WSHSY and CDR2 SAAADI come from the germline V gene. CDR3 in DNA: TGCGCCAGCAGTGAGTCAACCTCCCCAGCGTACCCCTATGGCTACACCTTC. This translates into CASSESTSPAYPYGYTF.

J is TRBJ2-1 and V is TRBV20-1, with 7 bases aligning to TRBD1. Germline V lookup: CDR1 DFQATT, CDR2 SNEGSKA (reference sequence). The CDR3 contains 14 residues. Germline trimming cut 6 bases from V and 0 bases from J; bases unmatched to any gene: 5. This chain's CDR3 is CSAGQHSSYNEQFF. The CDR3 DNA is TGCAGTGCGGGACAGCATAGCTCCTACAATGAGCAGTTCTTC.

The chain combines TRBV6-1 with TRBJ2-7; the D call may be TRBD1 or TRBD2 (5 bases each). Trimming removed 6 bases from V and 5 bases from J, with 14 bases in between. Germline assignment: CDR1 MNHNS and CDR2 SASEGT. This CDR3 is 13 amino acids long. CDR3 loop: CASSHGAGNEQYF. CDR3 DNA: TGTGCCAGCAGCCACGGGGCAGGGAACGAGCAGTACTTC.